This T cell receptor beta chain is drawn from a study of T cells in Graves' hyperthyroidism and ophthalmopathy. Researchers amplified the TCR beta CDR3 regions from RNA transcripts. Using the HTBI primer set, a first-round RT-PCR was run on the TCR CDR3. TCRdb ran MiXCR on the multiplex PCR reads and lists one entry per CDR3 protein. The sample contains roughly 840,000 distinct CDR3 sequences, 38% of which appear only once. This clonotype was detected a few times. The CDR3 consists of 17 residues. The V and J ends lost 0 bases and 0 bases respectively, with 14 bases between them. Germline lookup yields CDR1 LGHNA and CDR2 YSLEER.

The sequence was collected from a man in his late teens or twenties with Graves' hyperthyroidism. Sample: blood. The chain joins TRBV4-3 to TRBJ1-1, with D maybe TRBD1 (6 bases). For the CDR3, the DNA is TGCGCCAGCAGCCAAGATTGGAGGGGGGCCATGAACACTGAAGCTTTCTTT. Amino acids: CASSQDWRGAMNTEAFF.